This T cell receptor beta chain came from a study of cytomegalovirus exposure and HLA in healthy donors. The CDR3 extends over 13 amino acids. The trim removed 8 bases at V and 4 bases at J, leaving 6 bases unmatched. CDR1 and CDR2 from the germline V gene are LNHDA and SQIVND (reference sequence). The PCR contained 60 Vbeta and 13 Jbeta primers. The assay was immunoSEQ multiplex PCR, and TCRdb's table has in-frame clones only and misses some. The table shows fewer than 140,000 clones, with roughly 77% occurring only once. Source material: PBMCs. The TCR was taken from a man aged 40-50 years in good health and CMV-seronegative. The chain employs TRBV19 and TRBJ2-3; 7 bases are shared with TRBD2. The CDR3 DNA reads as TGTGCCAGTTCGACTAGCTCAGCAGATACGCAGTATTTT. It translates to CASSTSSADTQYF.